What follows is one T cell receptor (beta chain) and its context. Its target is unknown. Trimming at V came to 5 bases and at J to 3 bases, leaving 9 bases not matched to a gene. Germline V CDR1 and CDR2: SEHNR, FQNEAQ (reference sequence). The CDR3 length is 15 residues. Splitting of CD4+ cells produced CD45RA+ naive and CD45RA-negative memory subsets. The sample originates from a study of shared clonotypes between healthy human individuals. Findings and limits, study-wide: When compared with the clonotypes that were shared by all four sorted-subset donors, the non-shared clonotypes turned out to have lower generation probabilities. Generally, naive subsets came out with larger estimated richness than memory subsets.

Sorted-subset replicate PCR reactions were performed with approximately 190 ng DNA, corresponding to roughly 30,000 T cell genomes. Some clones are missing from TCRdb's copy, which holds only in-frame ones; the method was immunoSEQ multiplex PCR. Altogether around 1.6 million clones are present, 95% to 99% being singletons, with the ten largest covering around 0.45%. This chain uses TRBV7-9 with TRBJ2-7; 8 positions match TRBD1. Sample: naive CD4+ T cells sorted from blood. Subset indicated: CD45RA+ positively selected. The TCR comes from a man in his thirties or forties in good health. As DNA, the CDR3 is TGTGCCAGCAGCGACCGGGACAGGCGATTCTACGAGCAGTACTTC. Translated: CASSDRDRRFYEQYF.